The next 10 T cell receptor beta chains were all read from a single sample in a study of T-cell reconstitution after alpha-beta-depleted transplantation in children. Unique molecular identifiers were incorporated during preparation of the TCRbeta library. TCRdb itself ran the PCR reads through MiXCR, one entry per CDR3 protein. The sample includes tens of thousands of distinct CDR3 sequences, 4.9% of them seen just once. This material consisted of PBMCs, mostly from graft donor cells, taken 180 days after TCRalphabeta/CD19-depleted stem cell transplant. The receptors were gathered from a boy less than two years old who had a stem cell transplant for acute myeloid leukemia, so the T cells may come from the graft donor.

This clonotype was found many times. This chain connects TRBV7-9 to TRBJ2-3; no clear D gene. The CDR3 is 14 amino acids. Trimming removed 0 bases at V and 6 bases at J, with 10 bases between. Germline-derived CDR1 and CDR2 are SEHNR and FQNEAQ (reference sequence). DNA for the CDR3: TGTGCCAGCAGCTTAGCGTCAACTACGGATACGCAGTATTTT. This encodes CASSLASTTDTQYF.

This clonotype was picked up a small number of times. The chain has TRBV2 and TRBJ1-2; D is uncertain. Germline assignment: CDR1 SNHLY and CDR2 FYNNEI. V shed 4 bases and J shed 5 bases, with 8 bases lying between them. This CDR3 has 12 amino acids. For the CDR3, the DNA is TGTGCCAGCAGTGTACTTCTTTATGGCTACACCTTC. As protein: CASSVLLYGYTF.

Comment on this clonotype: A clone one base away is much larger, so this may be a read error. CDR3 residues: CASSFGQPSTGELFF. For the CDR3, the DNA is TGTGCCAGCAGCTTTGGCCAGCCGAGCACCGGGGAGCTGTTTTTT. The chain couples TRBV7-2 to TRBJ2-2; D remains ambiguous. Trimming took off 3 bases at V and 4 bases at J, with 12 bases between the two ends. The CDR3 has 15 residues. The germline V gene encodes CDR1 SGHTA and CDR2 FQGNSA.

This clonotype appeared a few times. The chain joins TRBV11-3 to TRBJ2-7; perhaps TRBD2 as D (5 bases). V lost 3 bases to trimming and J lost 5 bases, with 14 bases between them. Germline V gene sequence: CDR1 SGHNT, CDR2 YENEEA. This CDR3 is 14 amino acids long. This CDR3 is CASSFRGSPHEQYF. CDR3 coding DNA: TGTGCCAGCAGCTTTAGAGGGTCCCCTCACGAGCAGTACTTC.

This clonotype was counted ten times or more. The chain employs TRBV7-2 and TRBJ1-4; no clear D gene. CDR1 and CDR2 (germline): SGHTA, FQGNSA. The ends were cut back, 5 bases at V and 4 bases at J, with 11 bases in the middle. CDR3 size: 14 residues. CDR3 sequence: CASSARAFNEKLFF. The CDR3, as DNA: TGTGCCAGCAGCGCCCGGGCCTTTAATGAAAAACTGTTTTTT.

This clonotype came up many times. The chain combines TRBV25-1 with TRBJ1-1, with 9 bases matching TRBD1. The germline V gene encodes CDR1 MGHDK and CDR2 SYGVNS. Germline trimming cut 4 bases from V and 9 bases from J; bases unmatched to any gene: 3. CDR3 length: 12 amino acids. The CDR3, as DNA: TGTGCCAGCAGTGTAGGACAGGGGAAAGCTTTCTTT. Protein: CASSVGQGKAFF.

This clonotype has ten or more counts. Here the CDR3 reads CASSLTGGLYGYTF. The CDR3, as DNA: TGTGCCAGCAGCTTGACAGGGGGTCTCTATGGCTACACCTTC. V and J are TRBV7-2 and TRBJ1-2; 9 bases are shared with TRBD1. Germline loops: CDR1 SGHTA, CDR2 FQGNSA. CDR3 length: 14 amino acids. After removal of 3 bases from V and 4 bases from J, the junction contained 3 bases not matched to a gene.

This clonotype has at least ten counts. The V gene is TRBV28, the J gene TRBJ2-2; the D gene is possibly TRBD1 (7 bases). V lost 7 bases to trimming and J lost 4 bases, with 13 bases between them. From germline, CDR1 is MDHEN and CDR2 SYDVKM. The CDR3 consists of 14 residues. CDR3 DNA: TGTGCCAGCATCGCGGGACAGCTCACCGGGGAGCTGTTTTTT. Translating it yields CASIAGQLTGELFF.

This clonotype was seen at least ten times. For the CDR3, the DNA is TGTGCCAGCAGCCCGTTTCTAGGCGATACGCAGTATTTT. It specifies CASSPFLGDTQYF. The chain is built from TRBV12-3 or TRBV12-4 and TRBJ2-3; D gene ambiguous. CDR3 length equals 13 residues. V gave up 6 bases and J gave up 6 bases, with 13 bases separating them.

This clonotype was recorded at least ten times. The chain employs TRBV7-2 and TRBJ1-2; the D gene is possibly TRBD1 (5 bases). This CDR3 region has 12 residues. The germline gives CDR1 SGHTA, CDR2 FQGNSA. V was trimmed by 7 bases and J by 3 bases, leaving 9 bases between them. The chain's CDR3 is CASKGRDYGYTF. The CDR3 nucleotides read TGTGCCAGCAAGGGGAGGGACTATGGCTACACCTTC.